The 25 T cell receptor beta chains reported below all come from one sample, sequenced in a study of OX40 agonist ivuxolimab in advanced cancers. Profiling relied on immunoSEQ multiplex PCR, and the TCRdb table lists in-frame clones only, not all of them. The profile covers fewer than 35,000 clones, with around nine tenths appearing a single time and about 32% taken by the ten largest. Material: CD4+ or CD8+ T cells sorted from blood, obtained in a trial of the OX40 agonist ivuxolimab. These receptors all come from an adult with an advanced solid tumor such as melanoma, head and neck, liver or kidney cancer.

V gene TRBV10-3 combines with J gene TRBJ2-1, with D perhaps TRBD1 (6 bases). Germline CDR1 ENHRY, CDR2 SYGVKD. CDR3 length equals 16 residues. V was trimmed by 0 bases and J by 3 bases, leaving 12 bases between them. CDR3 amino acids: CAISESKRGIYNEQFF. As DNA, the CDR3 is TGTGCCATCAGTGAGTCGAAAAGGGGGATCTACAATGAGCAGTTCTTC.

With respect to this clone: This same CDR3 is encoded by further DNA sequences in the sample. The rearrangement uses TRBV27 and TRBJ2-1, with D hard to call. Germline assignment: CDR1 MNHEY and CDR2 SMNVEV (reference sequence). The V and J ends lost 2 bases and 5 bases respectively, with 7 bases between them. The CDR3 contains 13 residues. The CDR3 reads CASSLRPNNEQFF. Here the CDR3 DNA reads TGTGCCAGCAGTTTAAGACCGAACAATGAGCAGTTCTTC.

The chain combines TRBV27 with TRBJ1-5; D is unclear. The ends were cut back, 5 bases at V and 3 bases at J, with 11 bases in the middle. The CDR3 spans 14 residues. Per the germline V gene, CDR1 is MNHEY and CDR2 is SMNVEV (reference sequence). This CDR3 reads CASSPGRDNQPQHF. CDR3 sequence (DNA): TGTGCCAGCAGTCCAGGACGGGACAATCAGCCCCAGCATTTT.

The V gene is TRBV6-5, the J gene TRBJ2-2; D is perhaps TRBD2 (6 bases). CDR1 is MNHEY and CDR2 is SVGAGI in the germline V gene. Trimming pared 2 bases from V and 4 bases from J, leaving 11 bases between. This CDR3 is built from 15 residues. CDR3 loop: CASSYGGAPTGELFF. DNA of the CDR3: TGTGCCAGCAGTTACGGCGGGGCCCCCACCGGGGAGCTGTTTTTT.

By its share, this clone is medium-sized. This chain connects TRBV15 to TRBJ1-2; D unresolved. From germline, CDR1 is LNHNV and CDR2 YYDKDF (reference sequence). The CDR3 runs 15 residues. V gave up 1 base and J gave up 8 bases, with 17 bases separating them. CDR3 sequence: CATSRVRTDRWGYTF. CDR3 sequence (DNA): TGTGCCACCAGCAGAGTTAGGACGGATCGATGGGGCTACACCTTC.

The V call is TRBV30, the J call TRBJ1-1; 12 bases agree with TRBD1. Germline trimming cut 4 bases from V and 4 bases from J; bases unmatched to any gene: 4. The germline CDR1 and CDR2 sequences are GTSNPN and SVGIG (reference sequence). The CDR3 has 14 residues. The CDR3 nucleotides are TGTGCCTGGACACTGGGACAGGGGGCCACTGAAGCTTTCTTT. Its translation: CAWTLGQGATEAFF. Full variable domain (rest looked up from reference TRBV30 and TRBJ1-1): SQTIHQWPATLVQPVGSPLSLECTVEGTSNPNLYWYRQAAGRGLQLLFYSVGIGQISSEVPQNLSASRPQDRQFILSSKKLLLSDSGFYLCAWTLGQGATEAFFGQGTRLTVV.

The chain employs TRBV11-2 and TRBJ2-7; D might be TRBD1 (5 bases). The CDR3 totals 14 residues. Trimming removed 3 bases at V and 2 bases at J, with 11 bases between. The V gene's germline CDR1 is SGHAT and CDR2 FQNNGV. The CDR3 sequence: CASSFDDSTYEQYF. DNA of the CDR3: TGTGCCAGCAGCTTCGACGACAGTACCTACGAGCAGTACTTC.

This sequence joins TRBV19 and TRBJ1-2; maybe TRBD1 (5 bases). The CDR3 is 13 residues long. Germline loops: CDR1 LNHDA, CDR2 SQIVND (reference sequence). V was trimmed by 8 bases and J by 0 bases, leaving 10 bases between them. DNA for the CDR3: TGTGCCAGTGTCTCGGGGGCTAACTATGGCTACACCTTC. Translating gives CASVSGANYGYTF. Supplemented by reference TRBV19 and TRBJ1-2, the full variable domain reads DGGITQSPKYLFRKEGQNVTLSCEQNLNHDAMYWYRQDPGQGLRLIYYSQIVNDFQKGDIAEGYSVSREKKESFPLTVTSAQKNPTAFYLCASVSGANYGYTFGSGTRLTVV.

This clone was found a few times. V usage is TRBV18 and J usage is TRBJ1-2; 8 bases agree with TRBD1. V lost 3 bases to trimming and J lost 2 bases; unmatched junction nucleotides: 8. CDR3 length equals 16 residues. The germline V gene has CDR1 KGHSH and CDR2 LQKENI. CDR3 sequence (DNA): TGTGCCAGCTCACCGGAGACAGGGGCTTTAAACTATGGCTACACCTTC. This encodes CASSPETGALNYGYTF.

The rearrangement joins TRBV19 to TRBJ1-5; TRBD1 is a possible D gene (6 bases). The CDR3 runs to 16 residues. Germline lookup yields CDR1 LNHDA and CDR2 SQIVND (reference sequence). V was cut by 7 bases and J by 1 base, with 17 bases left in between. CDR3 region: CASTKTGSSSNQPQHF. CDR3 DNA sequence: TGTGCCAGTACCAAGACAGGCAGTTCGAGCAATCAGCCCCAGCATTTT.

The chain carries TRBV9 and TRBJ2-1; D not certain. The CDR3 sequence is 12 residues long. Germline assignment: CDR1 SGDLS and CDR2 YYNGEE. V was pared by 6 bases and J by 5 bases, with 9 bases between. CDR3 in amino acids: CASTSGDNEQFF. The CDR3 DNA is TGTGCCAGCACGAGTGGGGACAATGAGCAGTTCTTC.

CDR3 sequence (DNA): TGTGCCAGCAGTTATCTCCTGGGGGGGTGGGAGTTCTTC. It specifies CASSYLLGGWEFF. The chain is built from TRBV6-5 and TRBJ2-1, with 7 bases aligning to TRBD2. The V gene's germline CDR1 is MNHEY and CDR2 SVGAGI. Losses at the gene ends were 3 bases for V and 14 bases for J; bases not matched to a gene: 10. The CDR3 runs 13 residues.

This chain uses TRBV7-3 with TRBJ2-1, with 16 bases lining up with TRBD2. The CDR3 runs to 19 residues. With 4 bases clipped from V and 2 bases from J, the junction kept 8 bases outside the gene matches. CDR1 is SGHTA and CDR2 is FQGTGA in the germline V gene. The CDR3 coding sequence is TGTGCCAGCAGCTCTCCCGGGACTAGCGGGAGGGCCCCCTACAATGAGCAGTTCTTC. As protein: CASSSPGTSGRAPYNEQFF.

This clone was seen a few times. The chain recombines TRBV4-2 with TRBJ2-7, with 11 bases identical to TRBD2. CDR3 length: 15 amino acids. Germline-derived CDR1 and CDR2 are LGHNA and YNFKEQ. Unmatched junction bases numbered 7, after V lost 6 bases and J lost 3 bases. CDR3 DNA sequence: TGTGCCAGCAGGGACGGGACTAGCGGTTACTACGAGCAGTACTTC. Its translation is CASRDGTSGYYEQYF.

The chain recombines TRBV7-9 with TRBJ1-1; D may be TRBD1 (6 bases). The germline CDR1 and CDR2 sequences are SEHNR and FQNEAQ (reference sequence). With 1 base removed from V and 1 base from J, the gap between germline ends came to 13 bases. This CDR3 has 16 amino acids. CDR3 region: CASSLGIQGKNTEAFF. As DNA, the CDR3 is TGTGCCAGCAGCTTAGGTATACAGGGAAAGAACACTGAAGCTTTCTTT.

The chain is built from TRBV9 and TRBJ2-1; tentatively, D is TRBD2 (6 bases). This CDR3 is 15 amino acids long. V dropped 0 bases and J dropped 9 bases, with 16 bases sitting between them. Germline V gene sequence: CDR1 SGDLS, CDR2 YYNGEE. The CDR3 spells CASSVVAGVGGEQFF. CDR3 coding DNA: TGTGCCAGCAGCGTAGTAGCCGGAGTCGGGGGTGAGCAGTTCTTC.

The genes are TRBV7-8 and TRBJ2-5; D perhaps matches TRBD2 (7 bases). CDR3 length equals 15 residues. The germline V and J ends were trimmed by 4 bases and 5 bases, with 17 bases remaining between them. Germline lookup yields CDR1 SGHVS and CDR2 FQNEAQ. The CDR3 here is CASSSTVGGRETQYF. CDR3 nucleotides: TGTGCCAGCAGCTCGACGGTCGGGGGGCGGGAGACCCAGTACTTC.

The CDR3 reads CASSPRRGDSYNSPLHF. In DNA form, the CDR3 reads TGTGCCAGCAGCCCCAGAAGGGGAGACAGTTATAATTCACCCCTCCACTTT. The rearrangement links TRBV7-6 to TRBJ1-6; weak D call: TRBD1 (5 bases). The CDR3 consists of 17 residues. V was shortened by 5 bases and J by 4 bases, with 18 bases between the two germline ends. Germline CDR1 reads SGHVS; CDR2 reads FNYEAQ.

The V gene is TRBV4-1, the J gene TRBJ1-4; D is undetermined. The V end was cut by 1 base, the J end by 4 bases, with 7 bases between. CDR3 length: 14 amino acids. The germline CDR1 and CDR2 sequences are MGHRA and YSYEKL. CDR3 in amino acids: CASSQASLNEKLFF. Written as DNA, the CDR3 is TGCGCCAGCAGCCAAGCCAGCCTTAATGAAAAACTGTTTTTT.

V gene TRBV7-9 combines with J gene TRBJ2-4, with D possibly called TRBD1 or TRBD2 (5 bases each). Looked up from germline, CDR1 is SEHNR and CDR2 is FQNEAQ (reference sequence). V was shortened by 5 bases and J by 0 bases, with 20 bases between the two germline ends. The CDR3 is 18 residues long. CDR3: CASSHPRDGYLAKNIQYF. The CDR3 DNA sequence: TGTGCCAGCAGCCACCCCCGGGACGGATATTTAGCCAAAAACATTCAGTACTTC.

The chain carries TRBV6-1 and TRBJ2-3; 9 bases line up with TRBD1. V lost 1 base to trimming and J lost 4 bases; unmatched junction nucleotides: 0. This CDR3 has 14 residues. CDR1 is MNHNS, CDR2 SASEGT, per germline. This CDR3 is CASSEGTGADTQYF. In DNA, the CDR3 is TGTGCCAGCAGTGAAGGGACAGGGGCAGATACGCAGTATTTT.

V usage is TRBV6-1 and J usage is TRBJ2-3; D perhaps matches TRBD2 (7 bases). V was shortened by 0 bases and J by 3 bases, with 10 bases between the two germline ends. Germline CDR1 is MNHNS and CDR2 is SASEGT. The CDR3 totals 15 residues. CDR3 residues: CASSEAEGGTDTQYF. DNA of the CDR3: TGTGCCAGCAGTGAAGCCGAGGGGGGGACAGATACGCAGTATTTT.

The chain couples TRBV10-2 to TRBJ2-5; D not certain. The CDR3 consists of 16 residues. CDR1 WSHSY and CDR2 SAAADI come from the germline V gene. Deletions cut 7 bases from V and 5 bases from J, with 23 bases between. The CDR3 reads CASIASMAVRGETQYF. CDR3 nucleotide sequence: TGCGCCAGCATAGCCTCAATGGCAGTACGTGGGGAGACCCAGTACTTC.

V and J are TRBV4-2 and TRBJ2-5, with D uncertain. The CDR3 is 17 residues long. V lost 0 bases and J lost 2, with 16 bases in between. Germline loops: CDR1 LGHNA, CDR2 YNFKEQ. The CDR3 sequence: CASSQDNLDLVQETQYF. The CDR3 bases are TGTGCCAGCAGCCAAGATAATCTAGATTTAGTACAAGAGACCCAGTACTTC.

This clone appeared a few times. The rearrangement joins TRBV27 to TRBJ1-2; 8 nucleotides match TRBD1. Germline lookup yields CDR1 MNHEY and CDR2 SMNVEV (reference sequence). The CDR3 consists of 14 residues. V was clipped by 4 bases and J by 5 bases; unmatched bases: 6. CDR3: CASSSGGAGYGYTF. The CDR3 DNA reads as TGTGCCAGCAGTTCAGGGGGCGCTGGATATGGCTACACCTTC.